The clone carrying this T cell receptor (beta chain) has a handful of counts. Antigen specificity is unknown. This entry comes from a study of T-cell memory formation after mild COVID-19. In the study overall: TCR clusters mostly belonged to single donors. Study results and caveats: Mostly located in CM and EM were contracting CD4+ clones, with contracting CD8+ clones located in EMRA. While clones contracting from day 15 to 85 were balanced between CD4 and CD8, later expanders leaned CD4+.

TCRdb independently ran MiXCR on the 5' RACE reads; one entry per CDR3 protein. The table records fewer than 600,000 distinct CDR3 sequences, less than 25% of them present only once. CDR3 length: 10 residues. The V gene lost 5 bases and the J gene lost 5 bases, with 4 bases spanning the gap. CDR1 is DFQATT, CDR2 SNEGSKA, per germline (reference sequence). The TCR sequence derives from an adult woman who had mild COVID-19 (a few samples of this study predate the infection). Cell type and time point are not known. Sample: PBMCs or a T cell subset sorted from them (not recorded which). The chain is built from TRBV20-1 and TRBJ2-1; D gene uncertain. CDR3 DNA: TGCAGTGCTTGGGACAATGAGCAGTTCTTC. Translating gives CSAWDNEQFF.